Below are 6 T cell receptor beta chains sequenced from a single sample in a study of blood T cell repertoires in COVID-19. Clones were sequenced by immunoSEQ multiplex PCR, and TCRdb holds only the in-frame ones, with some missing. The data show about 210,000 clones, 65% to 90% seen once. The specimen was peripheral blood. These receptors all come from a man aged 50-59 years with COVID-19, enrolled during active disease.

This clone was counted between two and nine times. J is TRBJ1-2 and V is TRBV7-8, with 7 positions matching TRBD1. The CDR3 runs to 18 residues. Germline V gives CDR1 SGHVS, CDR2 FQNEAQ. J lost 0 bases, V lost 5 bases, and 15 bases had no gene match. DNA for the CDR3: TGTGCCAGCAGCCTAATGATAAAGGGACAGTTGACTAACTATGGCTACACCTTC. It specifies CASSLMIKGQLTNYGYTF.

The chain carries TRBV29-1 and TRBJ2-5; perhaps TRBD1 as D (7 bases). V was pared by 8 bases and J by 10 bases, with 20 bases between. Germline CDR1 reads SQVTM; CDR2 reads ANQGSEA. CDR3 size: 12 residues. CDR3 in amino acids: CSLKGAAGSQYF. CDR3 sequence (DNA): TGCAGCCTAAAGGGGGCCGCGGGGAGCCAGTACTTC.

CDR3 sequence reads: CASSSRREWAQYF. CDR3 DNA: TGTGCCAGCAGTTCCCGCCGGGAATGGGCGCAGTACTTC. The chain is built from TRBV28 and TRBJ2-7, with D tentatively TRBD2 (5 bases). The CDR3 is 13 amino acids. Per germline, CDR1 MDHEN and CDR2 SYDVKM. V was shortened by 4 bases and J by 9 bases, with 16 bases between the two germline ends.

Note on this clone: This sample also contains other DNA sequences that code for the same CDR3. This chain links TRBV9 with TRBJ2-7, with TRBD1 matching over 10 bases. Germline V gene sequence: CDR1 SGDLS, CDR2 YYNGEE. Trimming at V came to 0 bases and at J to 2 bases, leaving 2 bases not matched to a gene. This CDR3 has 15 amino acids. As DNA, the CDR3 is TGTGCCAGCAGCGTAGATGGACAGGGGGCCTACGAGCAGTACTTC. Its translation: CASSVDGQGAYEQYF.

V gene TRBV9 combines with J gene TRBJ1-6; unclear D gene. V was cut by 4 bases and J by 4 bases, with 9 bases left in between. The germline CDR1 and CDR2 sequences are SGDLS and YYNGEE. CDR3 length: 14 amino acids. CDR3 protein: CASSREAYNSPLHF. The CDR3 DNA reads TGTGCCAGCAGCCGAGAGGCTTATAATTCACCCCTCCACTTT.

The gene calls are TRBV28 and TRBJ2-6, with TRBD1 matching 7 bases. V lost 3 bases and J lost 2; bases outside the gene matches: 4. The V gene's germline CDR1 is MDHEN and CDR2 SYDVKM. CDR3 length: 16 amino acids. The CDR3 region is CASSFHTGAGANVLTF. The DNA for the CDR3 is TGTGCCAGCAGTTTCCATACAGGGGCTGGGGCCAACGTCCTGACTTTC.